This T cell receptor (beta chain) was identified in a study of identical twins. Study conclusions and caveats: High-abundance cord blood beta clonotypes had fewer insertions; memory repertoires showed none.

Healthy Caucasians made up all donors. V was pared by 1 base and J by 2 bases, with 12 bases between. The CDR3 contains 15 residues. Germline V gives CDR1 LGHNA, CDR2 YSLEER. Worth noting for this clonotype: Its antigen is currently unknown.

Template switching, a step in the protocol, added a universal primer site, and cDNA carried unique molecular identifiers. TCRdb passed the 5' RACE reads through MiXCR, listing each CDR3 protein once. The sample includes over 200,000 distinct CDR3 sequences, less than 9.5% of them seen just once. The receptor was derived from a woman aged 18-29 years in good health. The gene calls are TRBV4-3 and TRBJ2-7, with D possibly called TRBD1 or TRBD2 (5 bases each). Sequencing was done on a sample of memory (CD45RO+) T cells sorted from blood. CDR3 sequence reads: CASSQAVGVTYEQYF. CDR3 nucleotide sequence: TGCGCCAGCAGCCAAGCCGTGGGGGTCACCTACGAGCAGTACTTC.